The entry below gives a single T cell receptor (beta chain) sequence along with its context. Its antigen is still unknown. Nothing much larger sits one base from this clone, and base qualities are not available. Libraries were built with RT-PCR. Sequencing relied on a NextSeq 550. Through fastp at Q25 and MiXCR, TCRdb rebuilt clones from the public reads, retaining in-frame beta chains. Rows are unified per CDR3 protein, each entry keeping the most common DNA and genes. The sample data list 200,000 to 250,000 distinct CDR3 sequences, and 38% of these were observed just once. In total, the top ten clones hold roughly 10% of the sample. These data are taken from a study of patients and donors after allogeneic stem cell transplantation (dated by TCRdb to the early 2020s). CDR1 and CDR2 were assigned from the germline V gene as SGHTA and FQGNSA. Germline trimming amounts to 5 bases on V and 9 bases on J, with 10 as the count of junction bases outside the gene matches. CDR3 length: 14 amino acids, cysteine to phenylalanine. Only the CDR3 DNA is retained, 42 bases long and in frame from the first base.

The chain was built from TRBV7-2 and TRBJ1-1; 9 central nucleotides agree with TRBD1. This receptor was obtained from a human donor who was either an allogeneic HSCT recipient or a stem cell or donor lymphocyte infusion donor (not recorded which). It is not recorded whose cells these are; they may come from a transplant donor. Source material: blood, either unsorted or a sorted T cell fraction (not recorded which). CDR3 region: CASSIDRDRDKAFF. The DNA sequence follows: TGTGCCAGCAGCATCGACCGGGACAGGGACAAAGCTTTCTTT.